This TCR beta chain was obtained from a study of T-cell memory formation after mild COVID-19. Trimming removed 4 bases from V and 3 bases from J; junction bases left unmatched: 9. This CDR3 is 15 amino acids long. From germline, CDR1 is SGHRS and CDR2 YFSETQ. MiXCR was run by TCRdb on the 5' RACE reads, yielding one entry per CDR3 protein. The sample shows roughly 450,000 distinct CDR3 sequences, around a sixth of them seen only once. The origin of this receptor is an adult woman who had mild COVID-19 (a few samples of this study predate the infection). Cell type and time point are not known. The V and J genes are TRBV5-1 and TRBJ2-7, with 8 bases that match TRBD2. Sequenced: PBMCs or a T cell subset sorted from them (not recorded which). This chain's CDR3 is CASSPSLAGNYEQYF. The CDR3 DNA follows: TGCGCCAGCAGCCCCAGTCTAGCGGGTAACTACGAGCAGTACTTC.